Shown below are 29 T cell receptor beta chains from a single sample sequenced in a study of beta chain features in type 1 diabetes. The whole isolated RNA underwent reverse transcription, so sequencing captured expressed TCRB transcripts. Generated by immunoSEQ multiplex PCR, the TCRdb table keeps only in-frame clones and is missing some. Among fewer than 200,000 clones listed, 8.1% were seen once. The specimen was central memory CD4+ T cells from blood. The origin of the receptors is a man aged 18 to 30 in good health.

This clone was seen only a few times. This chain uses TRBV19 with TRBJ2-3, with D hard to call. Germline V CDR1 and CDR2: LNHDA, SQIVND (reference sequence). This CDR3 contains 13 residues. The V and J ends lost 3 bases and 3 bases respectively, with 7 bases between them. The CDR3 DNA reads as TGTGCCAGTAGTATTAAGCCGACAGATACGCAGTATTTT. Translating it yields CASSIKPTDTQYF.

This clone was observed a handful of times. The J gene is TRBJ2-1, the V gene TRBV5-4, with 11 nucleotides matching TRBD2. The CDR3 totals 15 residues. The trim removed 7 bases at V and 4 bases at J, leaving 7 bases unmatched. CDR1 is SGHNT and CDR2 is YYREEE in the germline V gene (reference sequence). CDR3 DNA sequence: TGTGCCAGCGGAAATCTAGCGGGGGGTTACAATGAGCAGTTCTTC. It specifies CASGNLAGGYNEQFF. Using reference TRBV5-4 and TRBJ2-1 for the parts outside the CDR3, the full variable domain is ETGVTQSPTHLIKTRGQQVTLRCSSQSGHNTVSWYQQALGQGPQFIFQYYREEENGRGNFPPRFSGLQFPNYSSELNVNALELDDSALYLCASGNLAGGYNEQFFGPGTRLTVL.

This clone was counted only a few times. The rearrangement links TRBV7-7 to TRBJ2-7; D may be TRBD1 (6 bases). The CDR3 is made up of 12 amino acids. Per the germline V gene, CDR1 is SSHAT and CDR2 is FNYEAQ (reference sequence). V lost 1 base, J lost 9 bases, and 10 bases lay in between. This CDR3 is CASSLEGGRQYF. The CDR3 DNA is TGTGCCAGCAGCTTAGAAGGGGGTCGGCAGTACTTC.

This clone was found a few times. The rearrangement joins TRBV4-3 to TRBJ2-3; 8 nucleotides match TRBD1. The CDR3 has 14 amino acids. The J segment lost 3 bases and the V segment lost 4 bases, leaving 3 bases of the junction unmatched. The germline CDR1 and CDR2 sequences are LGHNA and YSLEER. The CDR3 spells CASSLDRGTDTQYF. The CDR3, as DNA: TGCGCCAGCAGCCTTGACAGGGGAACAGATACGCAGTATTTT.

There are a few counts of this clone. The rearrangement joins TRBV19 to TRBJ1-5; D might be TRBD1 (6 bases). The V end lost 10 bases, the J end lost 5 bases, and 9 bases lay between the germline ends. The germline gives CDR1 LNHDA, CDR2 SQIVND (reference sequence). The CDR3 loop spans 11 amino acids. The CDR3 sequence is CATGVYQPQHF. The CDR3 region has the DNA TGTGCCACAGGGGTGTATCAGCCCCAGCATTTT.

In nucleotides, the CDR3 is TGTGCCAGCCTTCCCATAGCGGGGGCGAACAATGAGCAGTTCTTC. As protein: CASLPIAGANNEQFF. The J gene is TRBJ2-1, the V gene TRBV6-5; 9 nucleotides match TRBD2. The germline V gene encodes CDR1 MNHEY and CDR2 SVGAGI. The CDR3 sequence is 15 residues long. V lost 8 bases to trimming and J lost 5 bases; unmatched junction nucleotides: 10.

This clone was seen a few times. The chain combines TRBV20-1 with TRBJ1-1, with D uncertain. Germline CDR1 reads DFQATT; CDR2 reads SNEGSKA (reference sequence). Trimming cost V 1 base and J 6 bases, with 6 bases left between them. CDR3 size: 11 residues. Written as DNA, the CDR3 is TGCAGTGCTAGAGGCCGGGCTGAAGCTTTCTTT. As protein: CSARGRAEAFF.

With respect to this clone: Different DNA sequences within this sample yield the same CDR3. The chain is built from TRBV20-1 and TRBJ2-7; TRBD1 aligns across 10 bases. CDR1 is DFQATT, CDR2 SNEGSKA, per germline (reference sequence). The CDR3 length is 11 residues. DNA for the CDR3: TGCGGTCCCGGACAGGGGGACGAGCAGTACTTC. Translated, it gives CGPGQGDEQYF.

The rearrangement links TRBV14 to TRBJ1-2; 8 nucleotides agree with TRBD1. Unmatched junction bases numbered 2, after V lost 2 bases and J lost 6 bases. Germline CDR1 is SGHDN and CDR2 is FVKESK. CDR3 length equals 13 residues. The CDR3 sequence: CASSQYRGDGYTF. The CDR3, as DNA: TGTGCCAGCAGCCAATACAGGGGGGATGGCTACACCTTC.

J is TRBJ2-3 and V is TRBV28; D gene uncertain. Germline V gene lookup returns CDR1 MDHEN and CDR2 SYDVKM. This CDR3 spans 16 amino acids. The V end lost 5 bases, the J end lost 0 bases, and 15 bases lay between the germline ends. CDR3 in amino acids: CASSTTSTPSTDTQYF. For the CDR3, the DNA is TGTGCCAGCAGTACAACGTCGACACCAAGCACAGATACGCAGTATTTT.

This clone was seen ten or more times. This chain links TRBV7-9 with TRBJ2-5; D remains unclear. The CDR3 runs to 14 residues. The ends were cut back, 8 bases at V and 1 base at J, with 14 bases in the middle. CDR1 and CDR2 (germline): SEHNR, FQNEAQ (reference sequence). The CDR3 region has the DNA TGTGCCAGCGCGGTCGGCGGCATCCAAGAGACCCAGTACTTC. Encoded protein: CASAVGGIQETQYF.

This sequence joins TRBV28 and TRBJ2-3, with 10 bases matching TRBD2. Trimming at V came to 7 bases and at J to 0 bases, leaving 7 bases not matched to a gene. Germline CDR1 reads MDHEN; CDR2 reads SYDVKM. This CDR3 comprises 16 residues. The CDR3 is CASTPTSGVSTDTQYF. The CDR3 DNA sequence: TGTGCCAGCACCCCTACTAGCGGGGTTAGCACAGATACGCAGTATTTT.

V is TRBV11-2 and J is TRBJ1-2; 7 nucleotides agree with TRBD1. The CDR3 spans 12 residues. In germline, CDR1 is SGHAT, CDR2 FQNNGV. CDR3 nucleotide sequence: TGTGCTACCGGGACAGCCTTCTATGGCTACACCTTC. It is translated as CATGTAFYGYTF. The whole variable domain, filled in from reference TRBV11-2 and TRBJ1-2, reads EAGVAQSPRYKIIEKRQSVAFWCNPISGHATLYWYQQILGQGPKLLIQFQNNGVVDDSQLPKDRFSAERLKGVDSTLKIQPAKLEDSAVYLCATGTAFYGYTFGSGTRLTVV.

The chain links TRBV19 to TRBJ1-1; D uncertain. Germline CDR1 is LNHDA and CDR2 is SQIVND (reference sequence). V was clipped by 3 bases and J by 0 bases, with 11 bases between them. The CDR3 runs to 15 residues. In nucleotides, the CDR3 is TGTGCCAGTAGTATTATGGGCAGCATGAACACTGAAGCTTTCTTT. Translation: CASSIMGSMNTEAFF.

The J gene is TRBJ2-5, the V gene TRBV6-5; D is perhaps TRBD1 (5 bases). Germline loops: CDR1 MNHEY, CDR2 SVGAGI. The CDR3 is 15 amino acids. V lost 5 bases, J lost 5 bases, and 18 bases lay in between. The CDR3 nucleotides read TGTGCCAGCAGTCCCTTCGATCAGGGTTCGGAGACCCAGTACTTC. This gives the protein CASSPFDQGSETQYF.

This clone occurred a few times. The chain combines TRBV4-1 with TRBJ1-1; a weak D match, TRBD1 (5 bases). Between the trimmed V and J ends, which lost 2 bases and 1 base, there was a span of 11 bases. The CDR3 is 15 amino acids. The germline CDR1 and CDR2 sequences are MGHRA and YSYEKL. CDR3 amino acids: CASSQMGRENTEAFF. CDR3 nucleotide sequence: TGCGCCAGCAGCCAAATGGGGCGGGAGAACACTGAAGCTTTCTTT.

V gene TRBV5-1 combines with J gene TRBJ2-5, with TRBD1 matching 8 bases. After removal of 5 bases from V and 4 bases from J, the junction contained 10 bases not matched to a gene. This CDR3 is built from 15 residues. Looked up from germline, CDR1 is SGHRS and CDR2 is YFSETQ. CDR3 coding DNA: TGCGCCAGCAGAGAGGACAGGGCCGGTGGAGAGACCCAGTACTTC. Its protein product is CASREDRAGGETQYF.

Here the CDR3 reads CAWSMQGSYNSPLHF. The CDR3 DNA sequence: TGTGCCTGGAGTATGCAGGGTTCCTATAATTCACCCCTCCACTTT. The V and J genes are TRBV30 and TRBJ1-6, with TRBD1 as a possible D gene (5 bases). The V gene's germline CDR1 is GTSNPN and CDR2 SVGIG (reference sequence). This CDR3 contains 15 residues. The ends were cut back, 2 bases at V and 1 base at J, with 9 bases in the middle.

V usage is TRBV5-6 and J usage is TRBJ1-4; perhaps TRBD1 as D (5 bases). Germline-derived CDR1 and CDR2 are SGHDT and YYEEEE. V lost 4 bases to trimming and J lost 8 bases, with 18 bases between them. This CDR3 is built from 15 residues. The CDR3 sequence: CASSPWGEDGEKLFF. In DNA, the CDR3 is TGTGCCAGCAGCCCATGGGGGGAGGATGGCGAAAAACTGTTTTTT.

This clone appeared a few times. This rearrangement joins TRBV28 to TRBJ1-1; 8 bases match TRBD1. The ends lost 6 bases at V and 10 bases at J; junction bases unmatched: 10. Germline V lookup: CDR1 MDHEN, CDR2 SYDVKM. There are 13 residues in the CDR3. The CDR3 DNA follows: TGTGCCAGCAGCCTGACAGGGGAGGCGGTAGCTTTCTTT. Translation: CASSLTGEAVAFF.

This clone was picked up a small number of times. This chain uses TRBV11-2 with TRBJ1-2; TRBD1 matches 9 bases. Germline trimming cut 5 bases from V and 6 bases from J; bases unmatched to any gene: 4. This CDR3 has 13 residues. Germline V lookup: CDR1 SGHAT, CDR2 FQNNGV. CDR3 DNA sequence: TGTGCCAGCAGCCCGACAGGGGGAAATGGCTACACCTTC. Protein sequence: CASSPTGGNGYTF.

This clone was counted ten times or more. The rearrangement uses TRBV7-9 and TRBJ2-5; 9 nucleotides agree with TRBD1. Germline assignment: CDR1 SEHNR and CDR2 FQNEAQ (reference sequence). Trimming took 5 bases from V and 1 from J; bases not matched to a gene: 2. The CDR3 runs to 14 residues. Here the CDR3 reads CASSRDRAQETQYF. Written as DNA, the CDR3 is TGTGCCAGCAGCCGGGACAGGGCCCAAGAGACCCAGTACTTC.

The chain carries TRBV18 and TRBJ1-1, with TRBD1 identical over 8 bases. The CDR3 is 15 residues long. Germline loops: CDR1 KGHSH, CDR2 LQKENI. After removal of 3 bases from V and 1 base from J, the junction contained 4 bases not matched to a gene. The CDR3, as DNA: TGTGCCAGCTCACCCCTAGGACAGGGGAACACTGAAGCTTTCTTT. It yields the protein CASSPLGQGNTEAFF.

This chain connects TRBV7-3 to TRBJ2-3; the match to TRBD2 covers 12 bases. In germline, CDR1 is SGHTA, CDR2 FQGTGA. The CDR3 covers 19 residues. The V and J ends lost 0 bases and 1 base, in that order; junction bases with no gene match: 8. The CDR3 DNA sequence: TGTGCCAGCAGCTTAACCCCGCTAGCGGGAGGGACTGGCACAGATACGCAGTATTTT. It specifies CASSLTPLAGGTGTDTQYF.

This clone appeared many times. One end of the junction is discordant with germline, which a read error may explain. The chain links TRBV27 to TRBJ2-7; D uncertain. There are 14 residues in the CDR3. Per germline, CDR1 MNHEY and CDR2 SMNVEV (reference sequence). The CDR3 reads CASSLVGTRWRLNF. The CDR3 DNA sequence: TGTGCCAGCAGTTTAGTCGGAACACGGTGGAGATTAAACTTC.

This chain joins TRBV2 and TRBJ2-5, with D unclear. This CDR3 spans 12 amino acids. The ends were cut back, 6 bases at V and 4 bases at J, with 9 bases in the middle. Germline CDR1 SNHLY, CDR2 FYNNEI. CDR3 sequence reads: CASRSLGETQYF. The CDR3 nucleotides are TGTGCCAGCAGGAGTCTAGGAGAGACCCAGTACTTC.

This clone has ten or more counts. The rearrangement links TRBV7-9 to TRBJ1-1; D gene ambiguous. Trimming took 6 bases from V and 1 from J, leaving 9 bases between them. Germline values: CDR1 SEHNR, CDR2 FQNEAQ (reference sequence). This CDR3 has 13 residues. CDR3 loop: CASRHNPNTEAFF. The CDR3 bases are TGTGCCAGCAGACACAACCCGAACACTGAAGCTTTCTTT.

This clone turned up a few times. The V call is TRBV7-2, the J call TRBJ1-2, with 9 bases that match TRBD1. Germline V gene sequence: CDR1 SGHTA, CDR2 FQGNSA. The length of the CDR3 is 12 residues. Trimming removed 6 bases from V and 10 bases from J; junction bases left unmatched: 6. The CDR3 spells CASRRDRVIYTF. DNA for the CDR3: TGTGCCAGCAGGAGGGACAGGGTTATCTACACCTTC.

This clone was detected a few times. This chain links TRBV7-9 with TRBJ1-1; 7 nucleotides match TRBD1. Germline loops: CDR1 SEHNR, CDR2 FQNEAQ (reference sequence). The CDR3 consists of 16 residues. Trimming took 7 bases from V and 0 from J; bases not matched to a gene: 11. CDR3 sequence: CASTRQGLGMNTEAFF. CDR3 nucleotides: TGTGCCAGCACAAGACAGGGTTTAGGGATGAACACTGAAGCTTTCTTT.